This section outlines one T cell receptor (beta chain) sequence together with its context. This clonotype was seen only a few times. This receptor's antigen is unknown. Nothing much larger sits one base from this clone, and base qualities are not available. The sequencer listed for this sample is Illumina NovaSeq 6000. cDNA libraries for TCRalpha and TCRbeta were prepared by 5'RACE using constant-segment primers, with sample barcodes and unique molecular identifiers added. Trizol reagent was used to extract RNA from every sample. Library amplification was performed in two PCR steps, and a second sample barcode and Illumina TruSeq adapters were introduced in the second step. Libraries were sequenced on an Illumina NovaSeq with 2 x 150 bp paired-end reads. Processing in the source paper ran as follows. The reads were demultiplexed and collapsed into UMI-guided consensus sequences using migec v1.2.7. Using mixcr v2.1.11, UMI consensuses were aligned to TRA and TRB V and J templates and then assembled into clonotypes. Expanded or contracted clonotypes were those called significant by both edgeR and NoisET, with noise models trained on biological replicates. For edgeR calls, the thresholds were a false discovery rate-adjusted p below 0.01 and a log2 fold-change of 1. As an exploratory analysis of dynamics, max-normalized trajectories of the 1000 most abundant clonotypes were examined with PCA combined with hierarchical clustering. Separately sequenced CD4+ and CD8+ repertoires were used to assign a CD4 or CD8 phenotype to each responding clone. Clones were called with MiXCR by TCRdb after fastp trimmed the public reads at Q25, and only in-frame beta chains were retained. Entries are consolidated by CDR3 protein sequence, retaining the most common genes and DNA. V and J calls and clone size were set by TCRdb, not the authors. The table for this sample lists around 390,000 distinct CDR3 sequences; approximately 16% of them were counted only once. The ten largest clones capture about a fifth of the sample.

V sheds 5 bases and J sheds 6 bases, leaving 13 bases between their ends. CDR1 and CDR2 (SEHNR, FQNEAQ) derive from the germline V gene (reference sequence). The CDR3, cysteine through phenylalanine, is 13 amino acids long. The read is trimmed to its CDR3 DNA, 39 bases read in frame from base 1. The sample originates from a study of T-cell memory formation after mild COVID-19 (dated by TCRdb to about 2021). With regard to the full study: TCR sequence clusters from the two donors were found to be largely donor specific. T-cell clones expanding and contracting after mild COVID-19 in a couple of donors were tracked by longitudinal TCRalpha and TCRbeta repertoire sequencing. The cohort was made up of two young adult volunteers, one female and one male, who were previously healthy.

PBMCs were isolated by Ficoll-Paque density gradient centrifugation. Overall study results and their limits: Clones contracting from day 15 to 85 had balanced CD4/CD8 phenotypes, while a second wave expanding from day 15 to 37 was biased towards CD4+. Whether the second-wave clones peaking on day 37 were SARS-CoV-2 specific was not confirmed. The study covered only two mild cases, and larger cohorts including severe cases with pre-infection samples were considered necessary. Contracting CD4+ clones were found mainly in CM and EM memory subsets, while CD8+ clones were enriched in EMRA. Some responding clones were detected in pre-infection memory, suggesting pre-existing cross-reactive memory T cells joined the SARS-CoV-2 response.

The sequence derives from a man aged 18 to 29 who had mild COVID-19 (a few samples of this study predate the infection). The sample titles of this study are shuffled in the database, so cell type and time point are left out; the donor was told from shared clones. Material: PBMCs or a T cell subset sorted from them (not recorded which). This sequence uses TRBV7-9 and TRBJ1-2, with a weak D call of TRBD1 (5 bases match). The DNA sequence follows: TGTGCCAGCAGCACCCTATTGGGGGATGGCTACACCTTC. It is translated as CASSTLLGDGYTF.